These T cell receptor beta chains were read from a single sample in a study of CD8+ T cells in alopecia areata. Data came from immunoSEQ multiplex PCR; TCRdb stores just in-frame clones and leaves some out. The data contain about 200,000 clones, 57% of them singletons. The material sequenced was CD4+ T cells sorted from blood, taken at week 0. These receptors came from a human donor with alopecia areata. CDR3s include the opening cysteine and the closing phenylalanine or tryptophan. D genes are given only for firm matches. Clone size is stated in some rows and not others, as once, few, many or a class when expanded.

j_gene | v_gene | d_gene | abundance | CDR3nt | CDR3aa
TRBJ2-5 | TRBV29-1 | NA | few | TGCACATGCACCGCTGGGCGGTCCCCCGAGACCCAGTACTTC | CTCTAGRSPETQYF
TRBJ1-1 | TRBV30 | TRBD1 | NA | TGTGCCTGGCAGAAAGGGGGCCGGAACACTGAAGCTTTCTTT | CAWQKGGRNTEAFF
TRBJ1-1 | TRBV7-9 | NA | NA | TGTGCCAGCAGCTTAGTAAGAGAAGCTTTCTTT | CASSLVREAFF
TRBJ1-4 | TRBV18 | NA | NA | TGTGCCAGCTCACCACAGGGGCGGAAACTGTTTTTT | CASSPQGRKLFF
TRBJ2-7 | TRBV11-2 | NA | NA | TGTGCCAGCAGCTTAGGTACAGGGAGCTACGAGCAGTACTTC | CASSLGTGSYEQYF
TRBJ2-3 | TRBV30 | TRBD1 | NA | TGTGCCGGTCTTGGACAGGGGAGCACAGATACGCAGTATTTT | CAGLGQGSTDTQYF
TRBJ1-1 | TRBV7-9 | NA | few | TGTGCCAGCAGCTTGCAGGTCACTGAAGCTTTCTTT | CASSLQVTEAFF
TRBJ2-3 | TRBV5-6 | NA | NA | TGTGCCAGCAGCTTCGGGATCCGGATGGATACGCAGTATTTT | CASSFGIRMDTQYF
TRBJ1-1 | TRBV5-4 | NA | NA | TGTGCCAGCAGACGGGGCCAAGACACTGAAGCTTTCTTT | CASRRGQDTEAFF
TRBJ1-2 | TRBV7-8 | TRBD1 | NA | TGTGCCAGCAGCCAAAGACAGGGGCCTTACGGCTACACCTTC | CASSQRQGPYGYTF
TRBJ2-7 | TRBV5-6 | NA | NA | TGTGCCAGCAGCCGAGGGGTTGGCTACGAGCAGTACTTC | CASSRGVGYEQYF
TRBJ2-1 | TRBV25-1 | NA | NA | TGTGCCGGAGGACAAGCCAATGAGCAGTTCTTC | CAGGQANEQFF
TRBJ2-1 | TRBV18 | NA | few | TGTGCCAGCTCACCCTCTGACACTTCGCAGTTCTTC | CASSPSDTSQFF
TRBJ1-1 | TRBV13 | NA | NA | TGTGCCAGCAGCTCCAGGGGAGGGGCGAACACTGAAGCTTTCTTT | CASSSRGGANTEAFF
TRBJ1-2 | TRBV21-1 | NA | NA | TGTGCCACCGCGACAGGGGGAGGTGGCTACACCTTC | CATATGGGGYTF
TRBJ1-1 | TRBV7-9 | NA | few | TGTGCCAGCCTGAGGGTGGGGGCGTCCACTGAAGCTTTCTTT | CASLRVGASTEAFF
TRBJ2-1 | TRBV5-1 | NA | NA | TGCGCCAGCAGCTTCCGAGCGGACTTTACAAATGAGCAGTTCTTC | CASSFRADFTNEQFF
TRBJ2-6 | TRBV7-8 | TRBD2 | many | TGTGCCAGCAGCTTAGTAGCGGGGGCGTTCTCTGGGGCCAACGTCCTGACTTTC | CASSLVAGAFSGANVLTF
TRBJ2-7 | TRBV7-2 | NA | few | TGTGCCAGCAGCTTAGAGTACAGGTCCTACGAGCAGTACTTC | CASSLEYRSYEQYF
TRBJ1-2 | TRBV6-5 | TRBD1 | few | TGTGCCAGCAGACGACAGGGGAACTATGGCTACACCTTC | CASRRQGNYGYTF
TRBJ1-2 | TRBV7-9 | NA | NA | TGTGCCAGCAACTCGGACAGCAACTATGGCTACACCTTC | CASNSDSNYGYTF
TRBJ2-4 | TRBV5-6 | NA | NA | TGTGCCAGCAGATTGTCCGGGGTCCAAAACATTCAGTACTTC | CASRLSGVQNIQYF
TRBJ1-2 | TRBV2 | NA | NA | TGTGCCAGCAGTTTCAGCGGAGCTAACTATGGCTACACCTTC | CASSFSGANYGYTF
TRBJ1-1 | TRBV7-9 | TRBD1 | NA | TGTGCCAGCAGCGATGGACAGGGGTACACTGAAGCTTTCTTT | CASSDGQGYTEAFF
TRBJ1-1 | TRBV29-1 | NA | NA | TGCAGCGTTGAAGGGGGGGGCCTGGTGACTTTCTTT | CSVEGGGLVTFF
TRBJ1-2 | TRBV30 | TRBD1 | NA | TGTGCCTGGAGTCTACAGGGGTTGGAGGGCTACACCTTC | CAWSLQGLEGYTF
TRBJ1-1 | TRBV27 | NA | NA | TGTGCCAGCACTACCTCAGGGGCCACTGAAGCTTTCTTT | CASTTSGATEAFF
TRBJ2-3 | TRBV4-2 | TRBD2 | NA | TGTGCCAGCAGCCAAGACGAGACTAGCGGGAGCGGTCTAGATACGCAGTATTTT | CASSQDETSGSGLDTQYF
TRBJ2-3 | TRBV18 | NA | NA | TGTGCCAGCTCACCAGCCACAGATACGCAGTATTTT | CASSPATDTQYF
TRBJ2-1 | TRBV25-1 | TRBD1 | NA | TGTGCCAGCAGTGAATTAACCGGGACAGGGGGCAAGTATGAGCAGTTCTTC | CASSELTGTGGKYEQFF
TRBJ1-2 | TRBV29-1 | NA | few | TGCAGCGTTGTAGAGGGCGACTATGGCTACACCTTC | CSVVEGDYGYTF